Shown below are 9 T cell receptor beta chains from a single sample sequenced in a study of cytomegalovirus exposure and HLA in healthy donors. The primer mix had 60 Vbeta and 13 Jbeta primers. Produced via immunoSEQ multiplex PCR; TCRdb's table is partial and in-frame only. The sample shows some 160,000 clones, roughly 82% of them seen only once. The specimen was PBMCs. All receptors come from a woman aged 30 to 39 in good health and CMV-seronegative.

This chain links TRBV7-9 with TRBJ2-3, with TRBD1 identical over 7 bases. Germline CDR1 SEHNR, CDR2 FQNEAQ (reference sequence). There are 16 residues in the CDR3. With 3 bases clipped from V and 3 bases from J, the junction kept 9 bases outside the gene matches. CDR3 sequence reads: CASSLFRGQPTDTQYF. CDR3 DNA: TGTGCCAGCAGCTTGTTCCGGGGACAGCCAACAGATACGCAGTATTTT.

The rearrangement joins TRBV6-6 to TRBJ1-4; tentatively, D is TRBD1 (6 bases). The germline CDR1 and CDR2 sequences are MNHNY and SVGAGI (reference sequence). The CDR3 length is 13 residues. The V end was cut by 0 bases, the J end by 9 bases, with 8 bases between. The CDR3, as DNA: TGTGCCAGCAGTTACTCGGACAGCAAAAAACTGTTTTTT. Residues: CASSYSDSKKLFF.

This clone showed up just once. The germline gene is not matched at one end of the junction; a read error may be the cause. The chain combines TRBV7-9 with TRBJ1-5, with D possibly matching TRBD1 (6 bases). Germline V gene sequence: CDR1 SEHNR, CDR2 FQNEAQ (reference sequence). The CDR3 spans 12 residues. The chain's CDR3 is CSSSLQGQPQHF. DNA of the CDR3: TGTTCCAGCAGCTTACAGGGTCAGCCCCAGCATTTT.

The chain couples TRBV21-1 to TRBJ2-2; the table's D call TRBD1 went unverified against the DNA. TRBV21-1 is flagged as a pseudogene. This CDR3 is 17 amino acids long. CDR3 loop: CASSFRTGRGNTGELFF. The CDR3 DNA reads as TGTGCCAGCAGCTTCCGGACAGGGCGAGGAAACACCGGGGAGCTGTTTTTT.

CDR3 sequence: CASSDLRTGWGYTF. The CDR3, as DNA: TGTGCCAGCAGTGATCTCCGGACAGGTTGGGGCTACACCTTC. The V and J genes are TRBV2 and TRBJ1-2, with 7 bases matching TRBD1. The CDR3 covers 14 residues. Germline CDR1 SNHLY, CDR2 FYNNEI. The V and J ends lost 3 bases and 8 bases, in that order; junction bases with no gene match: 9.

This chain connects TRBV7-9 to TRBJ1-4; 7 nucleotides agree with TRBD1. V shed 5 bases and J 8 bases; nucleotides not matched to a gene: 5. Germline CDR1 and CDR2: SEHNR and FQNEAQ (reference sequence). The CDR3 totals 13 residues. CDR3 DNA: TGTGCCAGCAGCCTTGCACAGGGGGAAAAACTGTTTTTT. It encodes CASSLAQGEKLFF.

This clone has just a few counts. The chain employs TRBV2 and TRBJ1-4, with TRBD1 as a possible D gene (6 bases). This CDR3 comprises 13 residues. The V gene's germline CDR1 is SNHLY and CDR2 FYNNEI. V shed 6 bases and J shed 4 bases, with 9 bases lying between them. The CDR3 region has the DNA TGTGCCAGCAGGAGGGGGTTTAATGAAAAACTGTTTTTT. Translation: CASRRGFNEKLFF.

The rearrangement joins TRBV4-1 to TRBJ1-4, with 9 nucleotides matching TRBD1. The CDR3 has 19 residues. Looked up from germline, CDR1 is MGHRA and CDR2 is YSYEKL. V lost 1 base to trimming and J lost 3 bases; unmatched junction nucleotides: 12. The CDR3 region has the DNA TGCGCCAGCAGCCAAGGTATCGGGACAGGGAGGTTTGCTAATGAAAAACTGTTTTTT. This codes for CASSQGIGTGRFANEKLFF.

The CDR3 protein is CASSLRQGMIEAFF. CDR3 sequence (DNA): TGTGCCAGCAGCTTGCGACAGGGTATGATTGAAGCTTTCTTT. The rearrangement joins TRBV5-8 to TRBJ1-1; 7 bases are shared with TRBD1. The junction had 7 bases not matched to a gene; V was cut back by 1 base and J by 7 bases. Germline-derived CDR1 and CDR2 are SGHTS and YDEGEE. This CDR3 is 14 amino acids long.